The present entry profiles one TCR beta chain with its context. Its binding antigen is unknown. This may arise from a read error, as a much more abundant clone is one base away. This entry comes from a study of Graves' ophthalmopathy and Graves' hyperthyroidism (dated by TCRdb to 2016 to 2019). With respect to the entire study: Peripheral blood was collected at initial diagnosis, before any treatment. The study used signatures of the TCR beta repertoire to tell Graves' ophthalmopathy apart from Graves' hyperthyroidism and to predict which patients would progress to ophthalmopathy. In total, 135 blood samples were TCR-sequenced: around 42 ophthalmopathy, some 75 hyperthyroidism and some 17 hyperthyroidism-to-ophthalmopathy patients. To explore V-J signatures that distinguish ophthalmopathy from hyperthyroidism, a discovery set of 100 patients was enrolled, made up of 43 with ophthalmopathy and 57 with stable hyperthyroidism. The independent validation cohort included about 19 hyperthyroidism patients plus 17 patients who later progressed from hyperthyroidism to ophthalmopathy. T-cell repertoires of thyroid tissue and blood were compared in several hyperthyroidism patients. After sampling, hyperthyroidism patients received methimazole starting at 30 mg daily, and ophthalmopathy patients received high-dose intravenous methylprednisolone.

The full study reports these points: In validation, the model predicted ophthalmopathy progression with over 60% sensitivity and roughly 72% specificity; some 13 predicted patients were CT-confirmed with GO in a median of 6.5 months. Ophthalmopathy was separated from stable hyperthyroidism by the 13-signature model with about 89% sensitivity and roughly 83% specificity in cross-validation and with 80%/75% in the test set. Most expanded thyroid clonotypes with frequency above 0.001 were also detected in blood, suggesting blood repertoires may reflect the thyroid immune response. No statistical method was used to set the sample size in advance, and the investigators knew which group each participant was assigned to.

TCR beta CDR3 regions were amplified from RNA transcripts for repertoire sequencing. A first-round RT-PCR used HTBI primers with the Qiagen OneStep RT-PCR kit, followed by a second-round multiplex PCR, size selection and purification. Libraries were sequenced on an Illumina HiSeq2000 using paired-end 100 bp reads. As for the authors' bioinformatics: SOAPnuke was used for read processing, and reads with adapters, uncalled bases, a mean Phred below 15, or no exact constant-primer or identifier match were discarded. COPE v1.2.5 was used to merge high-quality paired reads. Unique nucleotide sequences were defined as clonotypes and aligned to IMGT TRB V, D and J references using MiTCR v1.1. Only V-J combinations with frequency above 0.0001 were analysed, covering approximately 99% of repertoires. A TCR clonal expansion and chaos score per V-J combination was defined as the ratio of F50 clonal expansion to chaos observed in the TCRdist matrix. Welch's t-statistics and random forest were used to reduce the features to 10 to 15 V-J combinations, which were then used as input to a naive Bayes classifier. The similarity between thyroid and blood repertoires was quantified using the Morisita-Horn index. TCRdb reprocessed the public reads (quality trimming at Q25 with fastp, clone calling with MiXCR) and kept in-frame beta chains. A single entry per CDR3 protein holds the most common genes and DNA from its merged rows. What appears here as the V and J calls and clone size reflects TCRdb's work, not the paper's. Here the sample has fewer than 350,000 distinct CDR3 sequences; 17% occur a single time. Of the sample, 9% to 15% falls within the top ten clones.

Relative to germline, V is missing 4 bases and J is missing 5 bases, with 20 bases of the junction outside any gene match. CDR3 length: 21 amino acids, cysteine to phenylalanine. CDR3 DNA only is kept here, 63 bases in frame from base 1. CDR1 and CDR2 are drawn from the germline V gene: MGHRA, YSYEKL. Patients with ophthalmopathy had moderately to severely active disease, with a Clinical Activity Score of 3 or more, a NOSPECS grade of 4 or more, and a disease duration of less than 3 months. Patients were excluded if they had other autoimmune diseases, uncontrolled infections, pregnancy or lactation. Clinical symptoms, serum thyroxine, TRAb, thyroid ultrasound and orbital computed tomography formed the basis of the diagnosis. Using Ficoll-Paque density gradient centrifugation, PBMCs were isolated from 10 ml of fresh peripheral blood. Total RNA was extracted using Trizol reagent, and RNA quality was checked on an Agilent 2100 Bioanalyzer.

This sequence originates from an adult man with Graves' ophthalmopathy. The rearranged chain carries TRBV4-1 and TRBJ2-5; 15 junctional bases match TRBD2. Sample: peripheral blood. The CDR3 sequence is CASSPKPGLAGGSRGGETQYF. The DNA reads TGCGCCAGCAGCCCTAAACCGGGACTAGCGGGAGGATCTAGAGGGGGGGAGACCCAGTACTTC.